The 26 T cell receptor beta chains listed next were all sequenced from one sample in a study of T cell repertoires in cytomegalovirus infection. TCRdb passed the reads through MiXCR, listing each CDR3 protein once. The sample includes 740,000 or so distinct CDR3 sequences, less than 40% of them seen just once. The sequenced material came from PBMCs. These receptors all come from a human donor in good health (CMV status not recorded). Some clones in this sample may be carry-over from other donors' samples.

This clonotype was observed a handful of times. The chain joins TRBV29-1 to TRBJ2-7; possibly TRBD2 for D (6 bases). The CDR3 length is 12 residues. Trimming took off 3 bases at V and 7 bases at J, with 13 bases between the two ends. The germline CDR1 and CDR2 sequences are SQVTM and ANQGSEA. CDR3 coding DNA: TGCAGCGTTGATAGTTCCGGGACTGAGCAGTACTTC. Translated, it gives CSVDSSGTEQYF.

V usage is TRBV6-1 and J usage is TRBJ1-1; 7 bases match TRBD1. The CDR3 runs 14 residues. The germline CDR1 and CDR2 sequences are MNHNS and SASEGT. J lost 4 bases, V lost 5 bases, and 7 bases had no gene match. DNA for the CDR3: TGTGCCAGCAGTTCTCTGACAGGGACCACTGAAGCTTTCTTT. It specifies CASSSLTGTTEAFF.

V is TRBV7-4 and J is TRBJ1-5; 8 bases map to TRBD1. CDR3 length: 17 residues. CDR1 is SGHVT, CDR2 SQSDAQ, per germline. V dropped 4 bases and J dropped 0; count of bases not matched to a gene: 8. This CDR3 is CASSSGTGSISNQPQHF. CDR3 in DNA: TGTGCCAGCAGCTCCGGGACAGGTTCCATTAGCAATCAGCCCCAGCATTTT.

This clonotype appeared a few times. The chain carries TRBV25-1 and TRBJ2-7; 7 bases map to TRBD2. The CDR3 has 13 residues. CDR1 is MGHDK and CDR2 is SYGVNS in the germline V gene. Trimming cost V 6 bases and J 4 bases; bases outside gene matches: 6. DNA of the CDR3: TGTGCCAGCAGGGGGGGGGTCGGTTACGAGCAGTACTTC. This codes for CASRGGVGYEQYF.

This rearrangement joins TRBV15 to TRBJ1-2; possibly TRBD1 for D (5 bases). Between the trimmed V and J ends, which lost 5 bases and 2 bases, there was a span of 15 bases. CDR1 and CDR2 from the germline V gene are LNHNV and YYDKDF (reference sequence). The length of the CDR3 is 15 residues. The DNA of the CDR3 is TGTGCCACCAGCCGATCGGGGGATTCCAACTATGGCTACACCTTC. Protein product: CATSRSGDSNYGYTF.

This clonotype was found a few times. This rearrangement joins TRBV27 to TRBJ1-5; 8 bases fit TRBD1. The V gene's germline CDR1 is MNHEY and CDR2 SMNVEV (reference sequence). With 10 bases clipped from V and 6 bases from J, the junction kept 11 bases outside the gene matches. The CDR3 totals 14 residues. The CDR3 loop reads CAITDRGWGQPQHF. The CDR3 nucleotides read TGTGCCATCACCGACAGGGGATGGGGTCAGCCCCAGCATTTT.

This clonotype has more than one count but fewer than ten. V is TRBV29-1 and J is TRBJ2-6, with D perhaps TRBD1 (6 bases). Germline CDR1 is SQVTM and CDR2 is ANQGSEA. V was trimmed by 5 bases and J by 4 bases, leaving 12 bases between them. This CDR3 is 14 amino acids long. The CDR3, as DNA: TGCAGCGTTAAGACAGGTCTCGGGGCCAACGTCCTGACTTTC. Translation gives CSVKTGLGANVLTF.

This clonotype was counted a few times. The chain carries TRBV20-1 and TRBJ1-4, with D unresolved. V was clipped by 4 bases and J by 0 bases, with 6 bases between them. Germline assignment: CDR1 DFQATT and CDR2 SNEGSKA (reference sequence). This CDR3 has 13 amino acids. Written as DNA, the CDR3 is TGCAGTGCTACAGGCGCAACTAATGAAAAACTGTTTTTT. It specifies CSATGATNEKLFF.

About this clonotype: A much more abundant neighbour one base away suggests this may be a read error. The chain employs TRBV6-5 and TRBJ2-5; D not certain. CDR1 MNHEY and CDR2 SVGAGI come from the germline V gene. The V end lost 2 bases, the J end lost 1 base, and 17 bases lay between the germline ends. The CDR3 runs 17 residues. CDR3 sequence (DNA): TGTGCCAGCAGTTACGGGTCAGCCACCGCCTTCCAAGAGACCCAGTACTTC. This codes for CASSYGSATAFQETQYF.

The J gene is TRBJ1-2, the V gene TRBV29-1, with D perhaps TRBD1 (6 bases). This CDR3 contains 11 residues. From germline, CDR1 is SQVTM and CDR2 ANQGSEA. V was trimmed by 3 bases and J by 8 bases, leaving 10 bases between them. CDR3 bases: TGCAGCGTTGAGGGGGCGAAGGGCTACACCTTC. Translation gives CSVEGAKGYTF.

The table lists this clonotype with a few counts. The CDR3 region has the DNA TGTGCCAGCAGTGATTTCCATGAGCAGTTCTTC. It yields the protein CASSDFHEQFF. V is TRBV2 and J is TRBJ2-1; unclear D gene. Germline V gives CDR1 SNHLY, CDR2 FYNNEI. Trimming cost V 3 bases and J 8 bases, with 5 bases left between them. The CDR3 is 11 amino acids.

This chain uses TRBV7-9 with TRBJ2-2, with D tentatively TRBD1 (6 bases). This CDR3 region has 15 residues. CDR1 SEHNR and CDR2 FQNEAQ come from the germline V gene (reference sequence). Trimming cost V 6 bases and J 5 bases, with 16 bases left between them. CDR3 region: CASRHADRWTGELFF. The CDR3 coding sequence is TGTGCCAGCAGACATGCCGACAGGTGGACCGGGGAGCTGTTTTTT.

The chain recombines TRBV12-3 or TRBV12-4 with TRBJ2-1; weak D call: TRBD2 (5 bases). The CDR3 extends over 13 amino acids. The germline V and J ends were trimmed by 7 bases and 3 bases, with 10 bases remaining between them. CDR3 protein: CASTARVYNEQFF. For the CDR3, the DNA is TGTGCCAGCACCGCGAGGGTCTACAATGAGCAGTTCTTC.

The V and J genes are TRBV28 and TRBJ2-7; 7 bases agree with TRBD2. Germline V CDR1 and CDR2: MDHEN, SYDVKM. CDR3 length: 15 residues. V trimming: 9 bases; J trimming: 4 bases; junction bases outside the gene matches: 15. The CDR3 region has the DNA TGTGCCAGTTACTCCGGGGCGGGAGATATTTACGAGCAGTACTTC. It translates to CASYSGAGDIYEQYF.

The rearrangement uses TRBV15 and TRBJ1-5; D remains ambiguous. The CDR3 consists of 15 residues. Deletions cut 7 bases from V and 3 bases from J, with 16 bases between. Germline lookup yields CDR1 LNHNV and CDR2 YYDKDF (reference sequence). The CDR3: CATTAEWGPNQPQHF. CDR3 sequence (DNA): TGTGCCACCACCGCGGAGTGGGGTCCCAATCAGCCCCAGCATTTT.

This clonotype was detected a few times. In nucleotides, the CDR3 is TGTGCCAGCAGTGAATTACAGCGGGGAAACACTGAAGCTTTCTTT. Protein sequence: CASSELQRGNTEAFF. This sequence joins TRBV25-1 and TRBJ1-1, with no clear D. The CDR3 sequence is 15 residues long. The V gene's germline CDR1 is MGHDK and CDR2 SYGVNS. V was cut by 1 base and J by 2 bases, with 11 bases left in between.

This clonotype came up once. Written as DNA, the CDR3 is TGTGCCAGCAGTTTTAGGACAGGGGGGAGTATCACTGAAGCTTTCTTT. It specifies CASSFRTGGSITEAFF. V gene TRBV12-3 or TRBV12-4 combines with J gene TRBJ1-1; TRBD1 matches at 10 bases. Germline trimming cut 3 bases from V and 4 bases from J; bases unmatched to any gene: 8. The CDR3 consists of 16 residues.

The gene calls are TRBV7-9 and TRBJ2-3; 7 bases are a match to TRBD1. The V segment lost 4 bases and the J segment 4 bases; nucleotides outside the gene matches: 5. CDR1 and CDR2 from the germline V gene are SEHNR and FQNEAQ (reference sequence). CDR3 length equals 14 residues. This CDR3 reads CASSSPTGPDTQYF. CDR3 sequence (DNA): TGTGCCAGCAGCTCTCCGACAGGGCCAGATACGCAGTATTTT.

This clonotype was counted between two and nine times. The rearrangement uses TRBV29-1 and TRBJ2-5, with TRBD2 identical over 7 bases. Germline assignment: CDR1 SQVTM and CDR2 ANQGSEA. Trimming removed 7 bases from V and 5 bases from J; junction bases left unmatched: 4. CDR3 length equals 11 residues. CDR3 DNA: TGCAGCGCATGGGAGGGGGAGACCCAGTACTTC. Protein: CSAWEGETQYF. The full variable domain, completed using reference TRBV29-1 and TRBJ2-5, is SAVISQKPSRDICQRGTSLTIQCQVDSQVTMMFWYRQQPGQSLTLIATANQGSEATYESGFVIDKFPISRPNLTFSTLTVSNMSPEDSSIYLCSAWEGETQYFGPGTRLLVL.

The rearrangement joins TRBV28 to TRBJ2-7, with D maybe TRBD2 (6 bases). There are 13 residues in the CDR3. Germline V lookup: CDR1 MDHEN, CDR2 SYDVKM. V was clipped by 6 bases and J by 7 bases, with 16 bases between them. The CDR3 nucleotides are TGTGCCAGCAGGGACGGGACTTATCGGGAGCAGTACTTC. Translated, it gives CASRDGTYREQYF.

At least ten counts were recorded for this clonotype. The chain has TRBV7-2 and TRBJ2-1; 7 nucleotides line up with TRBD2. V was clipped by 4 bases and J by 0 bases; unmatched bases: 6. This CDR3 has 16 amino acids. Germline-derived CDR1 and CDR2 are SGHTA and FQGNSA. The CDR3 sequence is CASSSQRGRSYNEQFF. The CDR3 bases are TGTGCCAGCAGCTCTCAGCGGGGACGCTCCTACAATGAGCAGTTCTTC.

This clonotype appeared a few times. The gene calls are TRBV28 and TRBJ1-4; 7 bases fit TRBD1. Per the germline V gene, CDR1 is MDHEN and CDR2 is SYDVKM. The CDR3 length is 15 residues. Germline trimming cut 2 bases from V and 6 bases from J; bases unmatched to any gene: 6. The CDR3 protein is CASSLAGGGDEKLFF. For the CDR3, the DNA is TGTGCCAGCAGTTTAGCAGGGGGAGGCGATGAAAAACTGTTTTTT.

The V gene is TRBV5-1, the J gene TRBJ2-5; 8 bases line up with TRBD1. This CDR3 region has 16 residues. Germline V gene sequence: CDR1 SGHRS, CDR2 YFSETQ. The J segment lost 5 bases and the V segment lost 7 bases, leaving 16 bases of the junction unmatched. The CDR3 reads CASRPWTGSLRETQYF. The CDR3 nucleotides are TGCGCCAGCCGCCCGTGGACAGGGAGTTTACGGGAGACCCAGTACTTC. The whole variable domain, remainder taken from reference TRBV5-1 and TRBJ2-5, is KAGVTQTPRYLIKTRGQQVTLSCSPISGHRSVSWYQQTPGQGLQFLFEYFSETQRNKGNFPGRFSGRQFSNSRSEMNVSTLELGDSALYLCASRPWTGSLRETQYFGPGTRLLVL.

For this clonotype: Given the absence of the conserved phenylalanine or tryptophan at the CDR3 end, a read error is likely. This chain links TRBV7-6 with TRBJ2-5; D remains unclear. Deletions cut 2 bases from V and 2 bases from J, with 12 bases between. CDR1 SGHVS and CDR2 FNYEAQ come from the germline V gene. The CDR3 sequence is 15 residues long. CDR3 bases: TGTGCCAGCAGCTTATGGTCCGCAGGACAAGAGACCCAGTACTTA. Residues: CASSLWSAGQETQYL.

This clonotype was seen at least ten times. V usage is TRBV28 and J usage is TRBJ2-7, with 9 bases lining up with TRBD1. Trimming cost V 4 bases and J 6 bases; bases outside gene matches: 7. Germline values: CDR1 MDHEN, CDR2 SYDVKM. The CDR3 has 14 residues. The chain's CDR3 is CASSYMGQGFEQYF. The CDR3 region has the DNA TGTGCCAGCAGTTACATGGGACAGGGATTCGAGCAGTACTTC.

The chain links TRBV9 to TRBJ2-7; 7 positions match TRBD1. Trimming at V came to 2 bases and at J to 3 bases, leaving 5 bases not matched to a gene. The CDR3 is 14 amino acids. CDR1 is SGDLS, CDR2 YYNGEE, per germline. CDR3 bases: TGTGCCAGCAGCGTCCGGGACAGATTCTACGAGCAGTACTTC. Translation: CASSVRDRFYEQYF.